One and the same sample provided the 20 T cell receptor beta chains below, sequenced in a study of OX40 agonist ivuxolimab in advanced cancers. TCRdb keeps only in-frame clones here, not all; method: immunoSEQ multiplex PCR. The sample lists 100,000 to 150,000 clones; roughly 92% were seen once. The sample consisted of CD4+ or CD8+ T cells sorted from blood, taken in a trial of the OX40 agonist ivuxolimab. These receptors originate from an adult with an advanced solid tumor such as melanoma, head and neck, liver or kidney cancer.

This chain links TRBV7-2 with TRBJ2-5; D is perhaps TRBD2 (5 bases). TRBJ2-7 explains the end of the DNA better; the J call may be wrong. This CDR3 contains 16 residues. CDR1 SGHTA and CDR2 FQGNSA come from the germline V gene. CDR3 sequence: CASSLFSQTSSYEQYF. Written as DNA, the CDR3 is TGTGCCAGCAGCTTATTTTCCCAAACTAGCTCCTACGAGCAGTACTTC.

This clone was recorded once. The chain has TRBV6-5 and TRBJ1-4, with D unresolved. Trimming took 4 bases from V and 5 from J, leaving 8 bases between them. Germline loops: CDR1 MNHEY, CDR2 SVGAGI. The CDR3 is 13 amino acids. The CDR3 DNA reads TGTGCCAGCAGTTCCCCACAGAATGAAAAACTGTTTTTT. It encodes CASSSPQNEKLFF.

The V and J genes are TRBV7-3 and TRBJ1-2, with TRBD1 identical over 7 bases. From germline, CDR1 is SGHTA and CDR2 FQGTGA. The junction had 3 bases not matched to a gene; V was cut back by 0 bases and J by 2 bases. The CDR3 runs 15 residues. The CDR3 sequence: CASSLTGTANYGYTF. The CDR3 bases are TGTGCCAGCAGCTTAACTGGGACAGCGAACTATGGCTACACCTTC.

This chain uses TRBV5-5 with TRBJ2-1, with 8 nucleotides matching TRBD2. The CDR3 is 15 amino acids. The V gene's germline CDR1 is SGHKS and CDR2 YYEKEE (reference sequence). V trimming: 3 bases; J trimming: 4 bases; junction bases outside the gene matches: 6. CDR3 residues: CASSSTSGGYNEQFF. The CDR3 coding sequence is TGTGCCAGCAGCTCTACTAGCGGAGGGTACAATGAGCAGTTCTTC.

This clone was observed a few times. This sequence joins TRBV30 and TRBJ1-1; D is unclear. CDR3 size: 11 residues. Germline V gives CDR1 GTSNPN, CDR2 SVGIG (reference sequence). V lost 2 bases and J lost 7, with 8 bases in between. CDR3 sequence: CAWSRDLEAFF. In DNA, the CDR3 is TGTGCCTGGAGTAGGGATCTTGAAGCTTTCTTT. Filled out from reference TRBV30 and TRBJ1-1, the complete variable domain reads SQTIHQWPATLVQPVGSPLSLECTVEGTSNPNLYWYRQAAGRGLQLLFYSVGIGQISSEVPQNLSASRPQDRQFILSSKKLLLSDSGFYLCAWSRDLEAFFGQGTRLTVV.

This chain joins TRBV6-5 and TRBJ1-5, with D possibly matching TRBD1 (6 bases). Germline loops: CDR1 MNHEY, CDR2 SVGAGI. The CDR3 sequence is 16 residues long. V was shortened by 4 bases and J by 1 base, with 14 bases between the two germline ends. This CDR3 reads CASSLTGMSSNQPQHF. The CDR3 DNA follows: TGTGCCAGCAGTTTAACAGGGATGTCAAGCAATCAGCCCCAGCATTTT.

The chain carries TRBV11-3 and TRBJ2-5; 9 bases line up with TRBD1. The trim removed 6 bases at V and 5 bases at J, leaving 7 bases unmatched. The CDR3 has 14 amino acids. CDR1 SGHNT and CDR2 YENEEA come from the germline V gene. Here the CDR3 DNA reads TGTGCCAGCAGAAAACAGGGGGCTGGGGAGACCCAGTACTTC. Translation: CASRKQGAGETQYF.

The V and J genes are TRBV7-2 and TRBJ2-7; 10 positions match TRBD2. J was trimmed by 5 bases and V by 5 bases; bases with no gene match: 6. CDR3 size: 14 residues. Germline CDR1 and CDR2: SGHTA and FQGNSA. DNA for the CDR3: TGTGCCAGCAGCCCAGCGGGAGGGCGGGACGAGCAGTACTTC. The encoded protein is CASSPAGGRDEQYF.

The gene calls are TRBV5-6 and TRBJ1-5, with D possibly being TRBD1 (5 bases). Trimming left V 1 base short and J 0 bases short, with 8 bases between. The CDR3 totals 15 residues. CDR1 and CDR2 from the germline V gene are SGHDT and YYEEEE. The CDR3 DNA reads as TGTGCCAGCAGCTTGACAGGATATAGCAATCAGCCCCAGCATTTT. This translates into CASSLTGYSNQPQHF.

The rearrangement joins TRBV11-3 to TRBJ2-2; 8 positions agree with TRBD2. V lost 1 base to trimming and J lost 4 bases; unmatched junction nucleotides: 2. The CDR3 runs to 15 residues. The V gene's germline CDR1 is SGHNT and CDR2 YENEEA. The CDR3: CASSLGLAGTGELFF. DNA for the CDR3: TGTGCCAGCAGCTTAGGGCTAGCGGGCACCGGGGAGCTGTTTTTT.

The CDR3 here is CASSLQGASDTQYF. The CDR3 DNA is TGTGCCAGCAGTTTGCAGGGGGCCTCAGATACGCAGTATTTT. This chain uses TRBV28 with TRBJ2-3; 8 nucleotides line up with TRBD1. Germline CDR1 and CDR2: MDHEN and SYDVKM. The CDR3 spans 14 residues. Germline trimming cut 3 bases from V and 4 bases from J; bases unmatched to any gene: 3.

This chain connects TRBV7-2 to TRBJ2-1, with D possibly being TRBD1 (6 bases). The CDR3 consists of 14 residues. Germline lookup yields CDR1 SGHTA and CDR2 FQGNSA. V was pared by 8 bases and J by 3 bases, with 14 bases between. Written as DNA, the CDR3 is TGTGCCAGCTTCCGGGACACGATCTACAATGAGCAGTTCTTC. The encoded protein is CASFRDTIYNEQFF.

This rearrangement joins TRBV5-1 to TRBJ2-1, with no clear D. Trimming pared 2 bases from V and 8 bases from J, leaving 17 bases between. Germline values: CDR1 SGHRS, CDR2 YFSETQ. The CDR3 sequence is 15 residues long. DNA of the CDR3: TGCGCCAGCAGCTTCGGACCCCCCCTCTCCCATGAGCAGTTCTTC. Its translation is CASSFGPPLSHEQFF. The full variable domain, with the rest looked up from reference TRBV5-1 and TRBJ2-1, is KAGVTQTPRYLIKTRGQQVTLSCSPISGHRSVSWYQQTPGQGLQFLFEYFSETQRNKGNFPGRFSGRQFSNSRSEMNVSTLELGDSALYLCASSFGPPLSHEQFFGPGTRLTVL.

The V call is TRBV5-6, the J call TRBJ1-1; tentatively, D is TRBD1 (6 bases). Trimming took 1 base from V and 5 from J, leaving 12 bases between them. Germline V gene data show CDR1 as SGHDT and CDR2 as YYEEEE. The CDR3 sequence is 14 residues long. The chain's CDR3 is CASSLYQGLTEAFF. CDR3 coding DNA: TGTGCCAGCAGCTTGTATCAGGGGTTAACTGAAGCTTTCTTT. Variable domain in full (rest from reference TRBV5-6 and TRBJ1-1): DAGVTQSPTHLIKTRGQQVTLRCSPKSGHDTVSWYQQALGQGPQFIFQYYEEEERQRGNFPDRFSGHQFPNYSSELNVNALLLGDSALYLCASSLYQGLTEAFFGQGTRLTVV.

This rearrangement joins TRBV19 to TRBJ1-1; D gene unclear. The CDR3 is made up of 13 amino acids. Trimming shortened V by 1 base and J by 1 base, and 4 bases separated the two germline ends. Germline assignment: CDR1 LNHDA and CDR2 SQIVND (reference sequence). The CDR3 sequence is CASSIAPNTEAFF. CDR3 nucleotides: TGTGCCAGTAGTATAGCCCCGAACACTGAAGCTTTCTTT. The full variable domain, completed using reference TRBV19 and TRBJ1-1, is DGGITQSPKYLFRKEGQNVTLSCEQNLNHDAMYWYRQDPGQGLRLIYYSQIVNDFQKGDIAEGYSVSREKKESFPLTVTSAQKNPTAFYLCASSIAPNTEAFFGQGTRLTVV.

This clone has only one observation. V usage is TRBV10-3 and J usage is TRBJ2-2, with D hard to call. V was cut by 7 bases and J by 5 bases, with 11 bases left in between. The CDR3 length is 13 residues. Germline V gives CDR1 ENHRY, CDR2 SYGVKD. As DNA, the CDR3 is TGTGCCATCAACGACATGGCAACCGGGGAGCTGTTTTTT. The encoded protein is CAINDMATGELFF.

V is TRBV5-1 and J is TRBJ1-4, with a tentative D call TRBD1 (5 bases). Trimming took 3 bases from V and 5 from J, leaving 14 bases between them. The CDR3 sequence is 15 residues long. Germline V gives CDR1 SGHRS, CDR2 YFSETQ. CDR3 region: CASSSEGWSNEKLFF. CDR3 sequence (DNA): TGCGCCAGCAGCTCCGAGGGGTGGTCCAATGAAAAACTGTTTTTT. The entire variable domain, with the rest obtained from reference TRBV5-1 and TRBJ1-4, is as follows: KAGVTQTPRYLIKTRGQQVTLSCSPISGHRSVSWYQQTPGQGLQFLFEYFSETQRNKGNFPGRFSGRQFSNSRSEMNVSTLELGDSALYLCASSSEGWSNEKLFFGSGTQLSVL.

The J gene is TRBJ2-1, the V gene TRBV7-2, with D perhaps TRBD1 (6 bases). Germline CDR1 and CDR2: SGHTA and FQGNSA. V lost 5 bases, J lost 8 bases, and 16 bases lay in between. This CDR3 comprises 14 residues. CDR3 residues: CASSRYRALDEQFF. The CDR3 nucleotides are TGTGCCAGCAGCCGATACAGGGCGCTGGATGAGCAGTTCTTC.

The V call is TRBV28, the J call TRBJ2-1, with D unclear. From germline, CDR1 is MDHEN and CDR2 SYDVKM. CDR3 length: 14 residues. Trimming cost V 3 bases and J 5 bases, with 11 bases left between them. The CDR3 DNA follows: TGTGCCAGCAGTTTCCGAAACCTTAACAATGAGCAGTTCTTC. Its translation: CASSFRNLNNEQFF.

V gene TRBV6-6 combines with J gene TRBJ2-6; D gene ambiguous. The CDR3 contains 15 residues. With 2 bases removed from V and 4 bases from J, the gap between germline ends came to 9 bases. Looked up from germline, CDR1 is MNHNY and CDR2 is SVGAGI (reference sequence). This CDR3 is CASSYVGSGANVLTF. The CDR3 DNA reads TGTGCCAGCAGTTACGTGGGCTCCGGGGCCAACGTCCTGACTTTC.